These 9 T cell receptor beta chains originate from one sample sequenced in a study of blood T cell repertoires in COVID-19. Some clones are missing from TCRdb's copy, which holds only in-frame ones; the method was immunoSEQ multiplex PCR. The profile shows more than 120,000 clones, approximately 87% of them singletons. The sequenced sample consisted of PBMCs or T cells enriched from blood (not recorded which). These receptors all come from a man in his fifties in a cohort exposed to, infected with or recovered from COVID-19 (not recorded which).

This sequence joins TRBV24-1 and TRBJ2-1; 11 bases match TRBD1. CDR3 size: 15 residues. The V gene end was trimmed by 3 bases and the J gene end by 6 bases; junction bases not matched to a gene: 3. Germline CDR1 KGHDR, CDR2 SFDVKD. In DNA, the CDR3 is TGTGCCACCAGTGATAGGACAGGGGGCGTCAATGAGCAGTTCTTC. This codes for CATSDRTGGVNEQFF.

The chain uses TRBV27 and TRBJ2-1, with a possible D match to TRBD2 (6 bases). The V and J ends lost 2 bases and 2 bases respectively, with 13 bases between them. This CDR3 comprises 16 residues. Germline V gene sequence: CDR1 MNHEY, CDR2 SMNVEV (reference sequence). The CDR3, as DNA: TGTGCCAGCAGTTTAAGGAGGGTGACAGCCTACAATGAGCAGTTCTTC. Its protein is CASSLRRVTAYNEQFF.

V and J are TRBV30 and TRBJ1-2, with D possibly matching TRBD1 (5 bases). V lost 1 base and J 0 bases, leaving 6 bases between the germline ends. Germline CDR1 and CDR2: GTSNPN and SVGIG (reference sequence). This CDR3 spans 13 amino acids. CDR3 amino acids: CAWSGGANYGYTF. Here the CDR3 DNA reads TGTGCCTGGAGTGGGGGGGCTAACTATGGCTACACCTTC.

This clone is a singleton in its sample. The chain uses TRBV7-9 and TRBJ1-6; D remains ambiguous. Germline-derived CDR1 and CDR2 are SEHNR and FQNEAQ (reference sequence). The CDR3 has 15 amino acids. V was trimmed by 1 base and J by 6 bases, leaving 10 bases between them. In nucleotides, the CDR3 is TGTGCCAGCAGCTTAGGGTTGGCAACTAATTCACCCCTCCACTTT. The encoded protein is CASSLGLATNSPLHF.

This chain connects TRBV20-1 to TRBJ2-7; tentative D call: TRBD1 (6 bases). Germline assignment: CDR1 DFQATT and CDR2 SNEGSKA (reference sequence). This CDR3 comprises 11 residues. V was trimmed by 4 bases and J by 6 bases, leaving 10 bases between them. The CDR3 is CSAKGGREQYF. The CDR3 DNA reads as TGCAGTGCTAAAGGGGGTCGCGAGCAGTACTTC.

The chain's CDR3 is CASSLGPGTGKNEQYF. CDR3 nucleotides: TGTGCCAGCAGCTTAGGCCCCGGGACAGGGAAGAACGAGCAGTACTTC. V and J are TRBV11-2 and TRBJ2-7; 9 nucleotides match TRBD1. V gave up 1 base and J gave up 5 bases; unmatched junction bases: 9. Per the germline V gene, CDR1 is SGHAT and CDR2 is FQNNGV. This CDR3 region has 16 residues. The full variable domain, completed using reference TRBV11-2 and TRBJ2-7, is EAGVAQSPRYKIIEKRQSVAFWCNPISGHATLYWYQQILGQGPKLLIQFQNNGVVDDSQLPKDRFSAERLKGVDSTLKIQPAKLEDSAVYLCASSLGPGTGKNEQYFGPGTRLTVT.

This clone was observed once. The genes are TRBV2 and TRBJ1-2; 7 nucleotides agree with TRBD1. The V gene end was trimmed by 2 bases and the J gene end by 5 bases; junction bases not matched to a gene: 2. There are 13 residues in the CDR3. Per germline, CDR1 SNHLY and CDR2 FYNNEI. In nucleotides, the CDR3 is TGTGCCAGCAGTGAAAGGGGGCTGTATGGCTACACCTTC. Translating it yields CASSERGLYGYTF.

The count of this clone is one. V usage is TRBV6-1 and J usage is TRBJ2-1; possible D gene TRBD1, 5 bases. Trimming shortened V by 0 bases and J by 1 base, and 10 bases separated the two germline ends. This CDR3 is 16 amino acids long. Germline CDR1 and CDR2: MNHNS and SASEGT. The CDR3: CASSEALGPSYNEQFF. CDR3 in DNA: TGTGCCAGCAGTGAAGCACTGGGGCCATCCTACAATGAGCAGTTCTTC.

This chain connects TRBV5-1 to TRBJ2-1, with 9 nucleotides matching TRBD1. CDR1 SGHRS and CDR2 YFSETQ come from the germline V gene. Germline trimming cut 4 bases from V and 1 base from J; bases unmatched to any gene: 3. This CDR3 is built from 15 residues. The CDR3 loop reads CASSEQGASYNEQFF. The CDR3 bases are TGCGCCAGCAGCGAACAGGGGGCTTCCTACAATGAGCAGTTCTTC.